Below, 25 T cell receptor beta chains from the same sample are listed, as sequenced in a study of T cells after yellow fever vaccination. TCRdb fed the 5' RACE reads into MiXCR, producing one record per CDR3 protein. The data show roughly 400,000 distinct CDR3 sequences, roughly a sixth seen once. The input for sequencing was PBMCs, taken before the yellow fever booster vaccination. The receptors shown here come from a man aged 18 to 29 who received the YFV17D yellow fever vaccine.

This clonotype was observed a few times. V gene TRBV20-1 combines with J gene TRBJ1-6; D call uncertain. The V end lost 0 bases, the J end lost 8 bases, and 8 bases lay between the germline ends. The CDR3 totals 13 residues. The germline CDR1 and CDR2 sequences are DFQATT and SNEGSKA (reference sequence). CDR3 nucleotides: TGCAGTGCTAGAGAGAGAGTTGATTCACCCCTCCACTTT. As protein: CSARERVDSPLHF.

In its sample, this clonotype was seen a few times. The chain joins TRBV12-3 or TRBV12-4 to TRBJ1-1; TRBD1 might be the D (5 bases). The CDR3 runs to 15 residues. Between the trimmed V and J ends, which lost 4 bases and 2 bases, there was a span of 14 bases. The CDR3 is CASSSAPGLNTEAFF. The CDR3 bases are TGTGCCAGCAGTTCAGCCCCAGGGTTAAACACTGAAGCTTTCTTT.

The CDR3 region is CSARTSGQNIQYF. The CDR3, as DNA: TGCAGTGCTAGGACTAGCGGGCAAAACATTCAGTACTTC. The V gene is TRBV20-1, the J gene TRBJ2-4, with TRBD2 identical over 10 bases. The junction had 1 base not matched to a gene; V was cut back by 3 bases and J by 5 bases. Germline V gene sequence: CDR1 DFQATT, CDR2 SNEGSKA (reference sequence). The CDR3 is made up of 13 amino acids.

The rearrangement uses TRBV5-1 and TRBJ2-5; 9 bases fit TRBD1. The germline gives CDR1 SGHRS, CDR2 YFSETQ. With V trimmed by 4 bases and J by 1 base, 11 bases remained unmatched. The CDR3 runs 17 residues. This CDR3 reads CASSLGGTGRTQETQYF. The DNA of the CDR3 is TGCGCCAGCAGCCTTGGGGGGACAGGGAGAACCCAAGAGACCCAGTACTTC.

This sequence joins TRBV27 and TRBJ2-1, with 8 bases that match TRBD2. The germline V gene has CDR1 MNHEY and CDR2 SMNVEV (reference sequence). Trimming took 8 bases from V and 0 from J; bases not matched to a gene: 6. The CDR3 loop spans 15 amino acids. The CDR3 DNA is TGTGCCAGCGCGGAAGGGACTAGCTCCTACAATGAGCAGTTCTTC. Translation gives CASAEGTSSYNEQFF.

This clonotype was seen only a few times. The rearrangement uses TRBV6-5 and TRBJ1-2; D remains ambiguous. This CDR3 is 12 amino acids long. Germline CDR1 MNHEY, CDR2 SVGAGI. Trimming shortened V by 7 bases and J by 5 bases, and 11 bases separated the two germline ends. The CDR3 nucleotides are TGTGCCAGCAAAGGCTCTGGGTATGGCTACACCTTC. Amino acid sequence: CASKGSGYGYTF.

This clonotype was seen at least ten times. The chain combines TRBV29-1 with TRBJ2-7; 8 nucleotides align to TRBD1. V was pared by 6 bases and J by 0 bases, with 7 bases of the junction left unmatched. Germline CDR1 SQVTM, CDR2 ANQGSEA. The CDR3 loop spans 14 amino acids. The DNA of the CDR3 is TGCAGCGTGCAAACAGGGGGAAGCTCCTACGAGCAGTACTTC. Amino acids: CSVQTGGSSYEQYF.

The J gene is TRBJ1-1, the V gene TRBV29-1, with 7 bases aligning to TRBD1. The CDR3 is 12 amino acids. J gave up 6 bases and V 5 bases, and 6 bases lay outside the gene matches. The germline gives CDR1 SQVTM, CDR2 ANQGSEA. This CDR3 is CSVRTGVPEAFF. DNA for the CDR3: TGCAGCGTTCGCACAGGGGTCCCTGAAGCTTTCTTT.

V usage is TRBV3-1 and J usage is TRBJ1-1; D is undetermined. The V end was cut by 1 base, the J end by 0 bases, with 6 bases between. Germline V gene data show CDR1 as LGHDT and CDR2 as YNNKEL (reference sequence). This CDR3 has 14 residues. The CDR3 here is CASSQVAVNTEAFF. DNA for the CDR3: TGTGCCAGCAGCCAAGTTGCCGTGAACACTGAAGCTTTCTTT. The variable domain in full, with the rest retrieved from reference TRBV3-1 and TRBJ1-1, is DTAVSQTPKYLVTQMGNDKSIKCEQNLGHDTMYWYKQDSKKFLKIMFSYNNKELIINETVPNRFSPKSPDKAHLNLHINSLELGDSAVYFCASSQVAVNTEAFFGQGTRLTVV.

This clonotype has just a few counts. The rearrangement joins TRBV7-9 to TRBJ1-1; D is possibly TRBD1 (5 bases). The CDR3 covers 12 residues. V gave up 6 bases and J gave up 7 bases, with 12 bases separating them. Germline V gene lookup returns CDR1 SEHNR and CDR2 FQNEAQ (reference sequence). The CDR3 nucleotides read TGTGCCAGCAGTCCGAGCGGGGGTGAAGCTTTCTTT. It translates to CASSPSGGEAFF. Filled out from reference TRBV7-9 and TRBJ1-1, the complete variable domain reads DTGVSQNPRHKITKRGQNVTFRCDPISEHNRLYWYRQTLGQGPEFLTYFQNEAQLEKSRLLSDRFSAERPKGSFSTLEIQRTEQGDSAMYLCASSPSGGEAFFGQGTRLTVV.

This clonotype was seen just once. V usage is TRBV12-3 or TRBV12-4 and J usage is TRBJ1-4; no reliable D call. V lost 5 bases to trimming and J lost 7 bases, with 11 bases between them. The CDR3 loop spans 13 amino acids. Here the CDR3 reads CASSRRAIEKLFF. The CDR3 DNA sequence: TGTGCCAGCAGTCGACGGGCGATTGAAAAACTGTTTTTT.

The rearrangement uses TRBV12-3 or TRBV12-4 and TRBJ2-1; the match to TRBD2 covers 9 bases. The CDR3 loop spans 14 amino acids. With 9 bases clipped from V and 6 bases from J, the junction kept 9 bases outside the gene matches. CDR3 amino acids: CASRERGALNEQFF. CDR3 sequence (DNA): TGTGCCAGTCGCGAGCGGGGGGCCCTCAATGAGCAGTTCTTC.

The J gene is TRBJ2-7, the V gene TRBV18; D may be TRBD2 (5 bases). Looked up from germline, CDR1 is KGHSH and CDR2 is LQKENI. V shed 4 bases and J shed 1 base, with 11 bases lying between them. The CDR3 runs 14 residues. CDR3 nucleotides: TGTGCCAGCTCACGGGCAGAGGGATCCTACGAGCAGTACTTC. This gives the protein CASSRAEGSYEQYF.

V gene TRBV7-9 combines with J gene TRBJ1-5; no definite D call. V was trimmed by 10 bases and J by 0 bases, leaving 13 bases between them. Germline-derived CDR1 and CDR2 are SEHNR and FQNEAQ (reference sequence). The CDR3 is made up of 14 amino acids. CDR3 region: CATGGGDSNQPQHF. DNA of the CDR3: TGTGCCACAGGCGGAGGAGATAGCAATCAGCCCCAGCATTTT. Full variable domain (outside the CDR3, taken from reference TRBV7-9 and TRBJ1-5): DTGVSQNPRHKITKRGQNVTFRCDPISEHNRLYWYRQTLGQGPEFLTYFQNEAQLEKSRLLSDRFSAERPKGSFSTLEIQRTEQGDSAMYLCATGGGDSNQPQHFGDGTRLSIL.

The chain is built from TRBV19 and TRBJ2-5; D perhaps matches TRBD1 (6 bases). The CDR3 runs to 14 residues. Germline-derived CDR1 and CDR2 are LNHDA and SQIVND (reference sequence). The V gene lost 4 bases and the J gene lost 2 bases, with 11 bases spanning the gap. CDR3 loop: CASSRTARQETQYF. The CDR3 DNA sequence: TGTGCCAGTAGTAGGACAGCCCGGCAAGAGACCCAGTACTTC.

The J gene is TRBJ2-7, the V gene TRBV7-2, with D tentatively TRBD2 (5 bases). Germline V lookup: CDR1 SGHTA, CDR2 FQGNSA. V was trimmed by 1 base and J by 4 bases, leaving 14 bases between them. The CDR3 has 15 residues. The CDR3 spells CASSLGLPGRYEQYV. CDR3 in DNA: TGTGCCAGCAGCTTAGGATTGCCGGGGAGATACGAGCAGTACGTC.

This clonotype was observed a few times. V is TRBV20-1 and J is TRBJ1-4, with TRBD1 matching 7 bases. Trimming removed 3 bases from V and 3 bases from J; junction bases left unmatched: 4. Germline lookup yields CDR1 DFQATT and CDR2 SNEGSKA (reference sequence). There are 14 residues in the CDR3. CDR3 in DNA: TGCAGTGCTAGGGAGACAGGGCCTAATGAAAAACTGTTTTTT. It yields the protein CSARETGPNEKLFF.

The V call is TRBV2, the J call TRBJ2-2; D possibly corresponds to TRBD1 (5 bases). V lost 2 bases, J lost 1 base, and 8 bases lay in between. This CDR3 is built from 15 residues. Looked up from germline, CDR1 is SNHLY and CDR2 is FYNNEI. The CDR3 is CASSESGQNTGELFF. CDR3 in DNA: TGTGCCAGCAGTGAATCAGGGCAGAACACCGGGGAGCTGTTTTTT.

There are a few counts of this clonotype. This chain connects TRBV4-2 to TRBJ2-5, with TRBD2 identical over 8 bases. V was clipped by 0 bases and J by 5 bases; unmatched bases: 5. The germline V gene has CDR1 LGHNA and CDR2 YNFKEQ. This CDR3 has 15 residues. For the CDR3, the DNA is TGTGCCAGCAGCCAAGATCGGGGGGGAGAGGAGACCCAGTACTTC. Translating gives CASSQDRGGEETQYF.

The chain couples TRBV2 to TRBJ2-3, with D possibly matching TRBD2 (5 bases). CDR3 length: 13 amino acids. V lost 6 bases and J lost 5, with 12 bases in between. Germline loops: CDR1 SNHLY, CDR2 FYNNEI. The CDR3 loop reads CASSTGLQDTQYF. CDR3 in DNA: TGTGCCAGCAGCACTGGACTCCAAGATACGCAGTATTTT.

Only a few counts were recorded for this clonotype. This rearrangement joins TRBV7-2 to TRBJ2-2; 8 positions match TRBD2. V was clipped by 5 bases and J by 1 base; unmatched bases: 12. The CDR3 loop spans 18 amino acids. The V gene's germline CDR1 is SGHTA and CDR2 FQGNSA. CDR3 residues: CASSHRTGLAGNTGELFF. The CDR3 DNA is TGTGCCAGCAGCCATAGGACGGGGCTAGCGGGGAACACCGGGGAGCTGTTTTTT.

In this sample, this clonotype turned up once. V gene TRBV5-1 combines with J gene TRBJ2-4; D ambiguous. The CDR3 loop spans 15 amino acids. Trimming shortened V by 0 bases and J by 1 base, and 8 bases separated the two germline ends. CDR1 SGHRS and CDR2 YFSETQ come from the germline V gene. The CDR3 region is CASSLVGSAKNIQYF. The CDR3 nucleotides read TGCGCCAGCAGCTTGGTGGGATCGGCCAAAAACATTCAGTACTTC.

In its sample, this clonotype was seen many times. V and J are TRBV27 and TRBJ1-2; D is possibly TRBD1 (6 bases). Germline assignment: CDR1 MNHEY and CDR2 SMNVEV (reference sequence). The length of the CDR3 is 16 residues. V was trimmed by 5 bases and J by 7 bases, leaving 23 bases between them. The CDR3 loop reads CASSPGTWGAFSGYTF. In nucleotides, the CDR3 is TGTGCCAGCAGTCCGGGCACCTGGGGGGCGTTCTCTGGCTACACCTTC.

Only one count was recorded for this clonotype. The rearrangement uses TRBV6-2 or TRBV6-3 and TRBJ2-5; TRBD1 matches 7 bases. V trimming: 4 bases; J trimming: 5 bases; junction bases outside the gene matches: 7. The CDR3 consists of 14 residues. The germline V gene encodes CDR1 MNHEY and CDR2 SVGEGT. In nucleotides, the CDR3 is TGTGCCAGCAGTTCCGGCAGGGGGTTGGAGACCCAGTACTTC. Translating it yields CASSSGRGLETQYF.

In its sample, this clonotype was seen a few times. The CDR3 DNA reads as TGTGCCAGCAGCGGACCGGGACTAGAGTCCACCGGGGAGCTGTTTTTT. Translation: CASSGPGLESTGELFF. This chain joins TRBV7-8 and TRBJ2-2, with 8 bases identical to TRBD2. The CDR3 totals 16 residues. CDR1 and CDR2 from the germline V gene are SGHVS and FQNEAQ. Germline trimming cut 5 bases from V and 4 bases from J; bases unmatched to any gene: 9.